The T cell receptor (beta chain) under discussion was sequenced for a study of OX40 agonist ivuxolimab in advanced cancers. For the study at large: Prior anti-PD-1, anti-PD-L1 or anti-CTLA-4 therapy did not bar entry, and more than 35% had some. Whole-study results and caveats: Expanded peripheral T-cell antigen specificity went undetermined. In the 0.1 to 3.0 mg/kg range, CD4+ and CD8+ blood T cells had expanded clonally by week 6.

Clones were read by immunoSEQ multiplex PCR, and TCRdb kept only the in-frame ones, dropping some. In the table there are 100,000 to 140,000 clones, 85% to 95% of which are singletons. The CDR3 loop spans 17 amino acids. Germline V gives CDR1 SGHRS, CDR2 YFSETQ. Trimming cost V 1 base and J 1 base; bases outside gene matches: 9. Note on this clone: The antigen is not known.

Sampling of blood occurred at baseline, cycle 4 day 1, and cycle 7 day 1. This receptor was identified in an adult with an advanced solid tumor such as melanoma, head and neck, liver or kidney cancer. V is TRBV5-1 and J is TRBJ1-1; TRBD1 matches 8 bases. The sequencing here drew on CD4+ or CD8+ T cells sorted from blood, taken in a trial of the OX40 agonist ivuxolimab. The DNA for the CDR3 is TGCGCCAGCAGCTTGCTTGGGACAGGTGGTGGGAACACTGAAGCTTTCTTT. Translating gives CASSLLGTGGGNTEAFF.